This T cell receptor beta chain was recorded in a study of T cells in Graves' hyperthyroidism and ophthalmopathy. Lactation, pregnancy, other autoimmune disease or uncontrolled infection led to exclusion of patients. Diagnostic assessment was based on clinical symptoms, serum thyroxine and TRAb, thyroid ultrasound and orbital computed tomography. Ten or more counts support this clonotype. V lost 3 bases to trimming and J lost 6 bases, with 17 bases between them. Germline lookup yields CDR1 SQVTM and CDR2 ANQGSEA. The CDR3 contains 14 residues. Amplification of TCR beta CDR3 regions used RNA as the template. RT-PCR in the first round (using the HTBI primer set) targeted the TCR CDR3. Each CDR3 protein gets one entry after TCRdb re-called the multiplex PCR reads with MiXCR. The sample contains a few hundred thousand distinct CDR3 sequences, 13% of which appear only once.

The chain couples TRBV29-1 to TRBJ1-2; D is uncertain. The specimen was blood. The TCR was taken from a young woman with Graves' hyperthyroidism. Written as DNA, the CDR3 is TGCAGCGTTGATGGCCGGGTTGGGGTCAATGGCTACACCTTC. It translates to CSVDGRVGVNGYTF.